The 24 T cell receptor beta chains below were found in one sample sequenced in a study of blood T cell repertoires in COVID-19. The method was immunoSEQ multiplex PCR; TCRdb's version includes in-frame clones alone and lacks a portion of them. The sample lists approximately 260,000 clones, 70% to 85% seen once, with about 4% in the top ten. The sample taken for sequencing was peripheral blood. These receptors came from a woman aged 40 to 50 with active or convalescent COVID-19.

V is TRBV5-4 and J is TRBJ1-1, with no clear D. The ends were cut back, 3 bases at V and 5 bases at J, with 8 bases in the middle. Germline CDR1 and CDR2: SGHNT and YYREEE (reference sequence). The CDR3 is made up of 12 amino acids. DNA for the CDR3: TGTGCCAGCAGCTCTGAGAGGACTGAAGCTTTCTTT. Its translation: CASSSERTEAFF.

This clone was recorded many times. The chain uses TRBV7-8 and TRBJ2-3, with 8 positions matching TRBD1. Unmatched junction bases numbered 13, after V lost 0 bases and J lost 5 bases. Per germline, CDR1 SGHVS and CDR2 FQNEAQ. This CDR3 is built from 18 residues. CDR3 sequence reads: CASSLAGAFDRGGDTQYF. The CDR3 nucleotides read TGTGCCAGCAGCTTAGCGGGAGCCTTCGACAGGGGAGGAGATACGCAGTATTTT. Supplemented by reference TRBV7-8 and TRBJ2-3, the full variable domain reads GAGVSQSPRYKVAKRGQDVALRCDPISGHVSLFWYQQALGQGPEFLTYFQNEAQLDKSGLPSDRFFAERPEGSVSTLKIQRTQQEDSAVYLCASSLAGAFDRGGDTQYFGPGTRLTVL.

V gene TRBV21-1 combines with J gene TRBJ1-2; the D call TRBD1 from the table was never checked on the DNA. TRBV21-1 is designated a pseudogene. This CDR3 spans 15 amino acids. CDR3 in DNA: TGTGCCAGCAGCAGAGAGGGGACAGGGGCCTATGGCTACACCTTC. It translates to CASSREGTGAYGYTF.

The V and J genes are TRBV7-9 and TRBJ1-2; D is possibly TRBD1 (6 bases). In germline, CDR1 is SEHNR, CDR2 FQNEAQ (reference sequence). V shed 5 bases and J shed 8 bases, with 15 bases lying between them. This CDR3 region has 13 residues. The CDR3 DNA reads as TGTGCCAGCAGCCGCTCGGACAGCCGCGGCTACACCTTC. Amino acid sequence: CASSRSDSRGYTF.

The chain recombines TRBV29-1 with TRBJ2-7; possible D gene TRBD2, 6 bases. Germline loops: CDR1 SQVTM, CDR2 ANQGSEA. V shed 7 bases and J shed 2 bases, with 18 bases lying between them. The CDR3 sequence is 14 residues long. The CDR3 protein is CSGTWRGKTYEQYF. As DNA, the CDR3 is TGCAGCGGGACTTGGAGGGGCAAGACCTACGAGCAGTACTTC.

V gene TRBV18 combines with J gene TRBJ1-2; 8 positions match TRBD1. CDR1 and CDR2 (germline): KGHSH, LQKENI. The ends lost 6 bases at V and 3 bases at J; junction bases unmatched: 6. The CDR3 loop spans 14 amino acids. The CDR3 reads CASSPNRGDYGYTF. DNA of the CDR3: TGTGCCAGCTCCCCCAACAGGGGGGACTATGGCTACACCTTC. Combining the CDR3 with reference TRBV18 and TRBJ1-2 gives the whole variable domain NAGVMQNPRHLVRRRGQEARLRCSPMKGHSHVYWYRQLPEEGLKFMVYLQKENIIDESGMPKERFSAEFPKEGPSILRIQQVVRGDSAAYFCASSPNRGDYGYTFGSGTRLTVV.

This clone was seen a single time. This chain connects TRBV7-8 to TRBJ2-3, with a possible D match to TRBD1 (5 bases). The germline V and J ends were trimmed by 2 bases and 0 bases, with 9 bases remaining between them. The CDR3 extends over 15 amino acids. Germline lookup yields CDR1 SGHVS and CDR2 FQNEAQ. CDR3 sequence reads: CASSLQGGSTDTQYF. In DNA, the CDR3 is TGTGCCAGCAGCTTACAGGGTGGGAGCACAGATACGCAGTATTTT. Based on the CDR3 plus reference TRBV7-8 and TRBJ2-3, the full variable domain is GAGVSQSPRYKVAKRGQDVALRCDPISGHVSLFWYQQALGQGPEFLTYFQNEAQLDKSGLPSDRFFAERPEGSVSTLKIQRTQQEDSAVYLCASSLQGGSTDTQYFGPGTRLTVL.

CDR3: CASRPGGSDTEAFF. As DNA, the CDR3 is TGCGCCAGCAGACCAGGGGGCTCGGACACTGAAGCTTTCTTT. The chain has TRBV10-1 and TRBJ1-1, with 8 bases that match TRBD1. Germline V gene data show CDR1 as WNHNN and CDR2 as SYGVQD (reference sequence). The CDR3 has 14 amino acids. Trimming cost V 6 bases and J 3 bases; bases outside gene matches: 6.

V is TRBV6-1 and J is TRBJ1-5, with 9 bases matching TRBD1. Germline V gene data show CDR1 as MNHNS and CDR2 as SASEGT. The CDR3 spans 16 residues. V trimming: 1 base; J trimming: 2 bases; junction bases outside the gene matches: 3. CDR3 region: CASSEGRTGGNQPQHF. In nucleotides, the CDR3 is TGTGCCAGCAGTGAAGGTCGGACAGGGGGCAATCAGCCCCAGCATTTT.

The chain uses TRBV19 and TRBJ2-5; TRBD2 matches at 12 bases. CDR1 LNHDA and CDR2 SQIVND come from the germline V gene (reference sequence). Trimming removed 3 bases from V and 1 base from J; junction bases left unmatched: 6. This CDR3 region has 17 residues. The DNA of the CDR3 is TGTGCCAGTAGTATTGCCGGACTAGCGGGGCCCCAAGAGACCCAGTACTTC. Residues: CASSIAGLAGPQETQYF.

This chain links TRBV10-3 with TRBJ1-1; weak D call: TRBD1 (6 bases). The CDR3 extends over 14 amino acids. Germline loops: CDR1 ENHRY, CDR2 SYGVKD. V gave up 5 bases and J gave up 1 base, with 11 bases separating them. Here the CDR3 reads CAISQGQTNTEAFF. CDR3 in DNA: TGTGCCATCAGTCAGGGACAAACGAACACTGAAGCTTTCTTT.

The CDR3 here is CASSKGQGGEKLFF. CDR3 nucleotides: TGTGCCAGCAGCAAGGGACAGGGTGGTGAAAAACTGTTTTTT. V and J are TRBV7-9 and TRBJ1-4, with 9 bases identical to TRBD1. The CDR3 is 14 residues long. The V gene end was trimmed by 5 bases and the J gene end by 7 bases; junction bases not matched to a gene: 5. Germline CDR1 SEHNR, CDR2 FQNEAQ (reference sequence). The full variable domain, rest sourced from reference TRBV7-9 and TRBJ1-4, is DTGVSQNPRHKITKRGQNVTFRCDPISEHNRLYWYRQTLGQGPEFLTYFQNEAQLEKSRLLSDRFSAERPKGSFSTLEIQRTEQGDSAMYLCASSKGQGGEKLFFGSGTQLSVL.

The chain carries TRBV6-1 and TRBJ1-2; 10 bases line up with TRBD1. The CDR3 runs to 16 residues. CDR1 MNHNS and CDR2 SASEGT come from the germline V gene. Germline trimming cut 4 bases from V and 1 base from J; bases unmatched to any gene: 6. The CDR3 DNA follows: TGTGCCAGCAGTGTTCGGACAGGGGGGTTTAACTATGGCTACACCTTC. This gives the protein CASSVRTGGFNYGYTF.

This clone was recorded once. As DNA, the CDR3 is TGCAGCGCCCAAGGGCCGGGACAGGGGGCTTATACGGATACGCAGTATTTT. Translation gives CSAQGPGQGAYTDTQYF. V is TRBV29-1 and J is TRBJ2-3, with 12 positions matching TRBD1. Germline V gene sequence: CDR1 SQVTM, CDR2 ANQGSEA. The CDR3 spans 17 residues. J was trimmed by 6 bases and V by 7 bases; bases with no gene match: 17.

The rearrangement links TRBV7-3 to TRBJ1-1, with D possibly being TRBD1 (6 bases). Germline CDR1 reads SGHTA; CDR2 reads FQGTGA. Trimming took off 1 base at V and 10 bases at J, with 13 bases between the two ends. The CDR3 sequence is 13 residues long. The CDR3 nucleotides read TGTGCCAGCAGCTTAAGCCGACAGGCTGCAGCTTTCTTT. Its protein product is CASSLSRQAAAFF.

The chain links TRBV2 to TRBJ1-5; the match to TRBD1 covers 7 bases. Trimming cost V 9 bases and J 4 bases; bases outside gene matches: 6. The CDR3 spans 13 residues. The germline V gene encodes CDR1 SNHLY and CDR2 FYNNEI. The DNA for the CDR3 is TGTGCCAGTACTACAGGGGAAAATCAGCCCCAGCATTTT. This sequence encodes CASTTGENQPQHF.

The gene calls are TRBV28 and TRBJ1-1; 7 nucleotides agree with TRBD1. V lost 7 bases to trimming and J lost 5 bases; unmatched junction nucleotides: 1. In germline, CDR1 is MDHEN, CDR2 SYDVKM. This CDR3 is 11 amino acids long. This chain's CDR3 is CASKDRTEAFF. The CDR3 nucleotides are TGTGCCAGCAAGGACAGGACTGAAGCTTTCTTT.

This chain joins TRBV2 and TRBJ1-6; 10 bases are shared with TRBD1. Germline assignment: CDR1 SNHLY and CDR2 FYNNEI. The CDR3 extends over 13 amino acids. V lost 10 bases and J lost 8; bases outside the gene matches: 5. The CDR3 bases are TGTGCCACCGGGGGACAGGGGCATTCACCCCTCCACTTT. This encodes CATGGQGHSPLHF.

The rearrangement uses TRBV12-5 and TRBJ1-4; tentatively, D is TRBD1 (5 bases). There are 17 residues in the CDR3. V lost 4 bases, J lost 8 bases, and 23 bases lay in between. The germline gives CDR1 LGHNT, CDR2 FRNRAP. CDR3 DNA sequence: TGTGCTAGTGGTTGGTACGGGGGAGGGAGAAATCCGGAAAAACTGTTTTTT. It specifies CASGWYGGGRNPEKLFF.

The rearrangement joins TRBV6-5 to TRBJ2-7; 7 nucleotides line up with TRBD1. Germline CDR1 is MNHEY and CDR2 is SVGAGI. The CDR3 runs 14 residues. J lost 1 base, V lost 7 bases, and 7 bases had no gene match. CDR3 sequence: CASTTADRSYEQYV. CDR3 DNA: TGTGCCAGCACTACGGCGGACAGGTCCTACGAGCAGTACGTC.

V usage is TRBV30 and J usage is TRBJ2-1, with D uncertain. The V end was cut by 0 bases, the J end by 9 bases, with 6 bases between. CDR1 and CDR2 from the germline V gene are GTSNPN and SVGIG (reference sequence). The CDR3 is 11 amino acids. CDR3 coding DNA: TGTGCCTGGAGTGTATTCGGTGAGCAGTTCTTC. Translation gives CAWSVFGEQFF.

V gene TRBV2 combines with J gene TRBJ1-2, with a possible D match to TRBD1 (6 bases). Trimming cost V 7 bases and J 8 bases, with 11 bases left between them. The CDR3 is 11 residues long. Per germline, CDR1 SNHLY and CDR2 FYNNEI. The CDR3 bases are TGTGCCAGCATACCCGGGACAGGCTACACCTTC. It encodes CASIPGTGYTF.

This sequence joins TRBV28 and TRBJ2-3; D possibly corresponds to TRBD2 (5 bases). Trimming stripped 6 bases from V and 6 bases from J, with 7 bases between. From germline, CDR1 is MDHEN and CDR2 SYDVKM. The CDR3 length is 11 residues. The CDR3 sequence: CASRRADTQYF. The CDR3 DNA reads as TGTGCCAGCAGGCGGGCGGATACGCAGTATTTT.

This rearrangement joins TRBV29-1 to TRBJ2-7; the D gene is possibly TRBD1 (6 bases). The CDR3 has 13 amino acids. V lost 3 bases and J 3 bases, leaving 12 bases between the germline ends. The germline CDR1 and CDR2 sequences are SQVTM and ANQGSEA. The CDR3 DNA is TGCAGCGTTGATCGGGCAGGGGACTACGAGCAGTACTTC. This encodes CSVDRAGDYEQYF.